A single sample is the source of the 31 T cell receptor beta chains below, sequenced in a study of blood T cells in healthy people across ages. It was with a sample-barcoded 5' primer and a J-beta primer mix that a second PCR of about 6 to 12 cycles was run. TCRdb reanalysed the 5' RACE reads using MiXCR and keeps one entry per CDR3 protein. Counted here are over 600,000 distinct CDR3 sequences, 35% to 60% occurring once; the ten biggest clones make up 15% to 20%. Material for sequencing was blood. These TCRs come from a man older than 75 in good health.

Here the CDR3 reads CASSLARGLVSQYF. CDR3 DNA: TGTGCCAGCAGTTTGGCCCGGGGATTGGTGTCCCAGTACTTC. This sequence joins TRBV12-3 or TRBV12-4 and TRBJ2-5; a weak D match, TRBD2 (5 bases). The CDR3 contains 14 residues. Trimming took off 3 bases at V and 9 bases at J, with 17 bases between the two ends.

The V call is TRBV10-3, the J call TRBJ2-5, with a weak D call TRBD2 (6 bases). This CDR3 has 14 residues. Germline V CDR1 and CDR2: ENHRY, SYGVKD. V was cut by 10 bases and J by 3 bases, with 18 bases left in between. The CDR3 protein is CATTPGGAEETQYF. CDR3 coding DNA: TGTGCCACCACCCCCGGGGGAGCCGAAGAGACCCAGTACTTC.

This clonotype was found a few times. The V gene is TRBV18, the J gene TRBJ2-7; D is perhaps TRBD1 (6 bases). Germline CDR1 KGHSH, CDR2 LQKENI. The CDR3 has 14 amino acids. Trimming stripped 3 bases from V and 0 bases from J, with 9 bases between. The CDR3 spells CASSPDRSSYEQYF. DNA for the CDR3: TGTGCCAGCTCACCCGACAGGAGCTCCTACGAGCAGTACTTC.

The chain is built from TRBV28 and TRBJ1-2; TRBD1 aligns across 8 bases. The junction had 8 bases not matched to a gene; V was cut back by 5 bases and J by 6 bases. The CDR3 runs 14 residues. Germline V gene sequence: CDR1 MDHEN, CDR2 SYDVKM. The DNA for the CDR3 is TGTGCCAGCAGTCCCCAGGACAGGGCCCATGGCTACACCTTC. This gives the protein CASSPQDRAHGYTF.

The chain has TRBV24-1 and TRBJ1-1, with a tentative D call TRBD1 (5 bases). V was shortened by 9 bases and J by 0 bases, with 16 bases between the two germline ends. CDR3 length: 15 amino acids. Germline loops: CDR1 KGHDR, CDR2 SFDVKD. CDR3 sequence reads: CATSAGGSMNTEAFF. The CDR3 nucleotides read TGTGCCACCTCGGCCGGGGGGTCTATGAACACTGAAGCTTTCTTT.

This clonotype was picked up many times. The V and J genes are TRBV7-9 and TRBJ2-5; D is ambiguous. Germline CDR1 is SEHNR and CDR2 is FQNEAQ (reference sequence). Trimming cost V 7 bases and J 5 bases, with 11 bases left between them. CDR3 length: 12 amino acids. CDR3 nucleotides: TGTGCCAGCACCCTCCTCGAGGAGACCCAGTACTTC. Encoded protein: CASTLLEETQYF.

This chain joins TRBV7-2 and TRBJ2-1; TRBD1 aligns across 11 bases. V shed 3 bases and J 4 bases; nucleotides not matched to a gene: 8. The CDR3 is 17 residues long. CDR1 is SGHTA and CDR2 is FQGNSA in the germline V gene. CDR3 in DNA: TGTGCCAGCAGCTTGGCCGGGACAGGGGGGGATTACAATGAGCAGTTCTTC. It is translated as CASSLAGTGGDYNEQFF.

The CDR3 DNA sequence: TGTGCCAGCAGCCAAGACCCTCGGCAGCCCCAGCATTTT. Translation: CASSQDPRQPQHF. The chain carries TRBV4-2 and TRBJ1-5; D gene unclear. V was clipped by 0 bases and J by 7 bases, with 7 bases between them. Germline V gene sequence: CDR1 LGHNA, CDR2 YNFKEQ. CDR3 length: 13 residues.

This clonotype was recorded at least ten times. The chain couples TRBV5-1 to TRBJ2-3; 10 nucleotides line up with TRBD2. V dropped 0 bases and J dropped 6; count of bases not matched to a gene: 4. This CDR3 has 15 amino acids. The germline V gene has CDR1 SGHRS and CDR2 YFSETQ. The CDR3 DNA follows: TGCGCCAGCAGCTTGGGGCTAGCGGGAGCCGATACGCAGTATTTT. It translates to CASSLGLAGADTQYF.

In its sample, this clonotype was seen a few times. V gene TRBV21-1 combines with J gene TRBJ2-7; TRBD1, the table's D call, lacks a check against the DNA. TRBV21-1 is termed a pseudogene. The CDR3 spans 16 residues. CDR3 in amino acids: CASTLKGDRGQYEQYF. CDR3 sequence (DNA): TGTGCCAGCACTCTAAAGGGGGACAGGGGGCAATACGAGCAGTACTTC.

Written as DNA, the CDR3 is TGTGCCAGCAAATTGGACAGCTCCTACAATGAGCAGTTCTTC. It translates to CASKLDSSYNEQFF. V usage is TRBV6-6 and J usage is TRBJ2-1; tentative D call: TRBD1 (6 bases). The CDR3 sequence is 14 residues long. V was trimmed by 7 bases and J by 0 bases, leaving 10 bases between them. Germline CDR1 MNHNY, CDR2 SVGAGI (reference sequence).

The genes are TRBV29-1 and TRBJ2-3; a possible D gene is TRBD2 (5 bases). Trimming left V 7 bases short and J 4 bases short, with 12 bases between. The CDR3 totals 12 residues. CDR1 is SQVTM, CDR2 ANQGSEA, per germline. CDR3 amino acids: CSDRGEADTQYF. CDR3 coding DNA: TGCAGCGACCGGGGAGAGGCAGATACGCAGTATTTT.

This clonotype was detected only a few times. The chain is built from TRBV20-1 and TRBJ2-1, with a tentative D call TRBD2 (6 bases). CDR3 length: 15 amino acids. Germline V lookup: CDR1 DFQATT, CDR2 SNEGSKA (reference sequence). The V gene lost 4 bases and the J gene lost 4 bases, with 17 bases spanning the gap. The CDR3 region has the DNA TGCAGTGCTACACTAGCAGAGACACAATACAATGAGCAGTTCTTC. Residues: CSATLAETQYNEQFF.

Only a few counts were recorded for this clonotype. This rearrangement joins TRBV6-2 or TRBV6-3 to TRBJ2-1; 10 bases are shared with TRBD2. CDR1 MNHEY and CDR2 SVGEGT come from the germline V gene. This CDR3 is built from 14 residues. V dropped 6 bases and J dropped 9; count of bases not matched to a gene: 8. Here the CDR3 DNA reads TGTGCCAGCAGCGGACTAGCGGACCTCGGTGAGCAGTTCTTC. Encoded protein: CASSGLADLGEQFF.

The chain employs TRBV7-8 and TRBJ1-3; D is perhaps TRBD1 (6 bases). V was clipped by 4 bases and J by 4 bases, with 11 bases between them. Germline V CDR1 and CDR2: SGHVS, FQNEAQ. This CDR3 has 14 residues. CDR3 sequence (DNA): TGTGCCAGCAGCTCAGGGGAGGCCGGAAACACCATATATTTT. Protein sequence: CASSSGEAGNTIYF.

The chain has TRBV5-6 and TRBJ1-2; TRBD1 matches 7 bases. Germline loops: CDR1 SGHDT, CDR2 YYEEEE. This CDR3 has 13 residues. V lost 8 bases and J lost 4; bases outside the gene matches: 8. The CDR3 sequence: CASSAGQTYGYTF. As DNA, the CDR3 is TGTGCCAGTAGCGCGGGACAGACCTATGGCTACACCTTC.

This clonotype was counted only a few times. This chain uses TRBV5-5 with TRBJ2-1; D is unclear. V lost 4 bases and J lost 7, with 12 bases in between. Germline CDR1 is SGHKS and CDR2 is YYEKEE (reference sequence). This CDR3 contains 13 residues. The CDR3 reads CASSPRPNNEQFF. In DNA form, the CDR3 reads TGTGCCAGCAGCCCTCGTCCAAATAATGAGCAGTTCTTC.

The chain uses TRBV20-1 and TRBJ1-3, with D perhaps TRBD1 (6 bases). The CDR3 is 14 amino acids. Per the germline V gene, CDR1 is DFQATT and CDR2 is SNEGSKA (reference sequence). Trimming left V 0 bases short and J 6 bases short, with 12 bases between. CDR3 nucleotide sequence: TGCAGTGCTAGAGATGGGGCAGGGGAAAACACCATATATTTT. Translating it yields CSARDGAGENTIYF.

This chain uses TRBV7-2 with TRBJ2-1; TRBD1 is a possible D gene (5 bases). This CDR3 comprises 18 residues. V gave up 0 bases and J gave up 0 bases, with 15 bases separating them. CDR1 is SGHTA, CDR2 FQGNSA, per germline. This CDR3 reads CASSLAIRADSSYNEQFF. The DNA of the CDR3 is TGTGCCAGCAGCTTAGCGATACGGGCCGACAGCTCCTACAATGAGCAGTTCTTC.

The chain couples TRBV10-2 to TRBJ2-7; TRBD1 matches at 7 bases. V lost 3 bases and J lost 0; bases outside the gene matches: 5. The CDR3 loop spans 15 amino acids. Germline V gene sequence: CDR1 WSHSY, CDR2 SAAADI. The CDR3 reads CASSEPRDSSYEQYF. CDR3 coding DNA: TGCGCCAGCAGTGAACCCCGGGACAGCTCCTACGAGCAGTACTTC.

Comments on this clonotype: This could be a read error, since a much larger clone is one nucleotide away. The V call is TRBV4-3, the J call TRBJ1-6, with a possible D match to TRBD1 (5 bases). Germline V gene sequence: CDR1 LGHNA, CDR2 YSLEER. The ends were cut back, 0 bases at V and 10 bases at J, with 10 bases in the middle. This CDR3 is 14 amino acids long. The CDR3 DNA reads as TGCGCCAGCAGCCAAGATTCCGGGGACTCACCCCTCCACTTT. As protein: CASSQDSGDSPLHF.

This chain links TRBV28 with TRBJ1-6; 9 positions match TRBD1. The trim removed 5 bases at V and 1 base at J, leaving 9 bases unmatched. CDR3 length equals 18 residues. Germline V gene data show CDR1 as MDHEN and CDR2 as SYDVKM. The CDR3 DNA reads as TGTGCCAGCAGTACGCCGGGACAGGGATTATCCTATAATTCACCCCTCCACTTT. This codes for CASSTPGQGLSYNSPLHF.

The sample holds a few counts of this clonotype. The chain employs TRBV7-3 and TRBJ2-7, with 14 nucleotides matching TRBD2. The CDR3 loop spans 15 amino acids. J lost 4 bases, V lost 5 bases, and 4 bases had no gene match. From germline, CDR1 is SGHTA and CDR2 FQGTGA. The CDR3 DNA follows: TGTGCCAGCAGCGAGGGACTAGCGGGAGAGTACGAGCAGTACTTC. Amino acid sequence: CASSEGLAGEYEQYF.

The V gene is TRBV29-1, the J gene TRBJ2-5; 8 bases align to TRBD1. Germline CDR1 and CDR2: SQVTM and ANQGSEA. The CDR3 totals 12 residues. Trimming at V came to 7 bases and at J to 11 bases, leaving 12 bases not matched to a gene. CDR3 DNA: TGCAGCGGAGACAGGCAGGGGGCTGAGCAGTACTTC. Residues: CSGDRQGAEQYF. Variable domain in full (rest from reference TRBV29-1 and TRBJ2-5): SAVISQKPSRDICQRGTSLTIQCQVDSQVTMMFWYRQQPGQSLTLIATANQGSEATYESGFVIDKFPISRPNLTFSTLTVSNMSPEDSSIYLCSGDRQGAEQYFGPGTRLLVL.

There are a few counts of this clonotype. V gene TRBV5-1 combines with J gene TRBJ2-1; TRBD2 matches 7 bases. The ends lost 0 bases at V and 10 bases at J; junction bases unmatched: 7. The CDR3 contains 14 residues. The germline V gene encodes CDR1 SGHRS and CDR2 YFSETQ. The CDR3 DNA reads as TGCGCCAGCAGCTTGGTAGCGGGTAGCGCCGAGCAGTTCTTC. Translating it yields CASSLVAGSAEQFF.

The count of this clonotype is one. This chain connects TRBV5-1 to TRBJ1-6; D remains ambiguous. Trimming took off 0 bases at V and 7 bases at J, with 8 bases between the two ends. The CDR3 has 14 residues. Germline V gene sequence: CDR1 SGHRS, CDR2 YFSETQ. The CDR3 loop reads CASSLDTLNSPLHF. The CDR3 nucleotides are TGCGCCAGCAGCTTGGACACATTAAATTCACCCCTCCACTTT.

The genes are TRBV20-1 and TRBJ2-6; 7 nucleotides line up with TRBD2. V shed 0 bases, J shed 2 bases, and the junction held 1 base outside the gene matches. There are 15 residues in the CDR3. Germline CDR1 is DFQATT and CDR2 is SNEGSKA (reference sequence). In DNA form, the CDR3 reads TGCAGTGCTAGAGATGGGGGGGCTGGGGCCAACGTCCTGACTTTC. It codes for CSARDGGAGANVLTF.

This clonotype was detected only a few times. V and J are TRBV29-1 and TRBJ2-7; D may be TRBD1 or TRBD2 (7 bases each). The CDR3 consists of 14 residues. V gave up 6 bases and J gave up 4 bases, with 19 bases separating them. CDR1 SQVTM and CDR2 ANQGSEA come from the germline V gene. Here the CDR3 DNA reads TGCAGCGTCGTACAGGGGTCGGGGGGTTACGAGCAGTACTTC. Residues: CSVVQGSGGYEQYF.

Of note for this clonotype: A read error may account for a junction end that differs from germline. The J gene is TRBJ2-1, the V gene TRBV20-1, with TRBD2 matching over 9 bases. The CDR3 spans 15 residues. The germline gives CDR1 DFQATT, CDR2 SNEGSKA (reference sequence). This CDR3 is CSVRLSGRAHNERFF. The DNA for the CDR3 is TGCAGTGTTCGCCTTAGCGGGAGAGCCCACAATGAGCGGTTCTTC.

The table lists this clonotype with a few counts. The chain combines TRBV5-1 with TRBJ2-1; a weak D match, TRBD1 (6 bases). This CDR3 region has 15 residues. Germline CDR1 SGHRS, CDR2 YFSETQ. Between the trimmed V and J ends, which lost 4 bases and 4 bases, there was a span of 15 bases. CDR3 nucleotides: TGCGCCAGCAGCCCTGGGACAATAACATACAATGAGCAGTTCTTC. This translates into CASSPGTITYNEQFF.

The CDR3 loop is CATSRDGGAEETQYF. Written as DNA, the CDR3 is TGTGCCACCAGCAGAGATGGCGGTGCAGAAGAGACCCAGTACTTC. The chain combines TRBV15 with TRBJ2-5; D not certain. V was trimmed by 0 bases and J by 3 bases, leaving 11 bases between them. This CDR3 has 15 amino acids. The germline V gene has CDR1 LNHNV and CDR2 YYDKDF (reference sequence).